This T cell receptor (beta chain) was sequenced for a study of CD8 T cells in ankylosing spondylitis. Study-wide findings and caveats: Matched ankylosing spondylitis synovial fluid reportedly contained a significantly enriched population of disease-linked clones. In ankylosing spondylitis blood, a motif of seven to nine highly homologous TCR beta variants appeared characteristic. In the blood and synovial fluid of reactive arthritis, some motif variants had been previously reported.

The CDR3 totals 16 residues. Germline loops: CDR1 DFQATT, CDR2 SNEGSKA (reference sequence). After removal of 5 bases from V and 6 bases from J, the junction contained 11 bases not matched to a gene. Regarding this clonotype: Its target is not known.

Researchers built TCR beta libraries using quantitative 5'-RACE with molecular barcodes. TCRdb re-called the 5' RACE reads with MiXCR, one entry per CDR3 protein. The data contain around 330,000 distinct CDR3 sequences, 11% of them seen just once; the ten biggest clones take up around 8.4%. Sequencing was done on a sample of blood, either unsorted or a sorted T cell fraction (not recorded which). The TCR was taken from a female donor with ankylosing spondylitis or in good health (not recorded which). The V call is TRBV20-1, the J call TRBJ1-6; 9 bases agree with TRBD1. CDR3 DNA: TGCAGTGCTCCCCGGACAGGGGCTACCTCTAATTCACCCCTCCACTTT. Its translation is CSAPRTGATSNSPLHF.